This entry lists 20 T cell receptor beta chains sequenced from one sample in a study of prognosis after radiotherapy for stage I lung cancer (dated by TCRdb to the early 2020s). Sequencer: Illumina HiSeq 3000. Two rounds of multiplex PCR were performed to amplify the TCR beta CDR3 region from genomic DNA. In the first PCR round, primers specific to each TRBV and TRBJ gene were used, and the primer sequences were filed in Chinese patent CN105087789A. TCRdb handled the public reads itself, with Q25 trimming in fastp and clone calling in MiXCR, and kept productive beta chains. Entries are consolidated by CDR3 protein sequence, retaining the most common genes and DNA. The sample table records around 18,000 distinct CDR3 sequences; approximately 28% of these occur just once. The biggest ten clones account for approximately 33% of the sample. Here the sequenced sample was PBMCs, taken before or after stereotactic body radiation therapy (not recorded which). The source of these receptors is a donor over 45 with non-small cell lung cancer.

There are many counts of this clonotype. V usage is TRBV20-1 and J usage is TRBJ2-1; 12 bases fit TRBD2. Germline loops: CDR1 DFQATT, CDR2 SNEGSKA (reference sequence). Trimming removed 0 bases from V and 4 bases from J; junction bases left unmatched: 4. The CDR3 length is 16 residues. DNA for the CDR3: TGCAGTGCTAGAGACCTAGCGGGAGGGCCTTACAATGAGCAGTTCTTC. This codes for CSARDLAGGPYNEQFF.

This clonotype is labeled medium-sized. This rearrangement joins TRBV27 to TRBJ1-6, with D possibly matching TRBD1 (6 bases). Trimming removed 5 bases at V and 13 bases at J, with 24 bases between. The CDR3 totals 16 residues. The V gene's germline CDR1 is MNHEY and CDR2 SMNVEV (reference sequence). The CDR3 region has the DNA TGTGCCAGCAGTAACTCACCGGGACAAGGTTCGGGGCCCCTCCACTTT. Translated, it gives CASSNSPGQGSGPLHF.

In this sample, this clonotype turned up many times. V gene TRBV28 combines with J gene TRBJ2-2; perhaps TRBD2 as D (5 bases). CDR1 is MDHEN and CDR2 is SYDVKM in the germline V gene. The V end was cut by 0 bases, the J end by 4 bases, with 12 bases between. The CDR3 runs 16 residues. The DNA for the CDR3 is TGTGCCAGCAGTTTATGGATAGGTGAGGGCACCGGGGAGCTGTTTTTT. Its protein product is CASSLWIGEGTGELFF.

This clonotype has at least ten counts. This chain uses TRBV30 with TRBJ2-4; the D gene is possibly TRBD2 (6 bases). Germline V gene data show CDR1 as GTSNPN and CDR2 as SVGIG (reference sequence). V was shortened by 3 bases and J by 6 bases, with 18 bases between the two germline ends. The CDR3 contains 15 residues. Written as DNA, the CDR3 is TGTGCCTGGAGGATTAGCGGAGGAAGGGCAAACATTCAGTACTTC. It translates to CAWRISGGRANIQYF. Combining the CDR3 with reference TRBV30 and TRBJ2-4 gives the whole variable domain SQTIHQWPATLVQPVGSPLSLECTVEGTSNPNLYWYRQAAGRGLQLLFYSVGIGQISSEVPQNLSASRPQDRQFILSSKKLLLSDSGFYLCAWRISGGRANIQYFGAGTRLSVL.

This clonotype was seen ten or more times. The rearrangement joins TRBV2 to TRBJ1-6; TRBD1 is a possible D gene (5 bases). This CDR3 has 16 amino acids. Germline V gives CDR1 SNHLY, CDR2 FYNNEI. Deletions cut 7 bases from V and 11 bases from J, with 24 bases between. The CDR3 DNA reads TGTGCCAGCAAAGTCGTAGCTCTCGCAGGGAATCCACCCCTCCACTTT. This encodes CASKVVALAGNPPLHF.

This clonotype was picked up many times. The rearrangement links TRBV19 to TRBJ2-5; D may be TRBD1 (6 bases). The CDR3 consists of 12 residues. Trimming stripped 3 bases from V and 13 bases from J, with 15 bases between. CDR1 LNHDA and CDR2 SQIVND come from the germline V gene (reference sequence). CDR3 DNA: TGTGCCAGTAGTATCCCCCAGGGGCCCCTGTACTTC. Protein product: CASSIPQGPLYF.

A note on this clonotype: This probably arose from a read error, given a far larger clone one base away. This chain links TRBV6-4 with TRBJ2-3, with unresolved D. V was cut by 3 bases and J by 0 bases, with 16 bases left in between. Germline values: CDR1 MRHNA, CDR2 SNTAGT. The CDR3 is made up of 17 amino acids. CDR3 DNA sequence: TGTGCCAGCAGTGAAGTTCTCCGGATAGCTAGCACAGATACGCAGTATTTT. Amino acid sequence: CASSEVLRIASTDTQYF.

This clonotype was detected ten times or more. This chain uses TRBV19 with TRBJ2-1, with 8 bases matching TRBD1. Looked up from germline, CDR1 is LNHDA and CDR2 is SQIVND (reference sequence). The length of the CDR3 is 16 residues. V dropped 6 bases and J dropped 5; count of bases not matched to a gene: 12. CDR3 region: CASSPTGALGHNEQFF. In DNA form, the CDR3 reads TGTGCCAGTAGCCCGACAGGGGCCCTTGGACACAATGAGCAGTTCTTC.

This clonotype was seen many times. The genes are TRBV2 and TRBJ2-7; D is ambiguous. V lost 7 bases and J lost 3, with 13 bases in between. Germline values: CDR1 SNHLY, CDR2 FYNNEI. The CDR3 is 13 amino acids. CDR3 bases: TGTGCCAGCACCAGAGAGAGGAACTACGAGCAGTACTTC. Its translation: CASTRERNYEQYF.

This clonotype has ten or more counts. V and J are TRBV7-9 and TRBJ2-1; TRBD1 is a possible D gene (6 bases). CDR1 is SEHNR and CDR2 is FQNEAQ in the germline V gene (reference sequence). V was shortened by 7 bases and J by 3 bases, with 13 bases between the two germline ends. This CDR3 has 14 residues. CDR3 loop: CASNQGDIYNEQFF. The CDR3 DNA reads as TGTGCCAGCAACCAAGGGGACATCTACAATGAGCAGTTCTTC.

This clonotype was observed at least ten times. The genes are TRBV20-1 and TRBJ1-5; 8 bases match TRBD1. Looked up from germline, CDR1 is DFQATT and CDR2 is SNEGSKA (reference sequence). Trimming cost V 2 bases and J 13 bases; bases outside gene matches: 4. CDR3 length equals 11 residues. The CDR3 is CSARWDRSQHF. CDR3 nucleotide sequence: TGCAGTGCTAGATGGGACAGGTCTCAGCATTTT.

Concerning this clonotype itself: Possible read error: a much larger clone is one base away. The V and J genes are TRBV6-1 and TRBJ2-2, with 9 bases identical to TRBD2. The germline gives CDR1 MNHNS, CDR2 SASEGT. This CDR3 is 16 amino acids long. J gave up 6 bases and V 9 bases, and 14 bases lay outside the gene matches. The DNA for the CDR3 is TGTGCCAGGAGCCACGGGACTAGCCGTTTTTCCGGGGAGCTGTTTTTT. Encoded protein: CARSHGTSRFSGELFF.

This clonotype was recorded many times. This chain uses TRBV18 with TRBJ2-1; 7 bases are a match to TRBD1. CDR3 size: 16 residues. J lost 4 bases, V lost 3 bases, and 9 bases had no gene match. CDR1 and CDR2 from the germline V gene are KGHSH and LQKENI. The CDR3 region has the DNA TGTGCCAGCTCACCTATCAACAGGGGTTATTACAATGAGCAGTTCTTC. This gives the protein CASSPINRGYYNEQFF.

This clonotype was observed at least ten times. The chain employs TRBV9 and TRBJ2-1; possibly TRBD1 for D (7 bases). V lost 0 bases and J 4 bases, leaving 14 bases between the germline ends. Germline lookup yields CDR1 SGDLS and CDR2 YYNGEE. The CDR3 sequence is 16 residues long. The DNA for the CDR3 is TGTGCCAGCAGCGTAGAGCCCAGGGGGGCATACAATGAGCAGTTCTTC. Amino acids: CASSVEPRGAYNEQFF.

A note on this clonotype: One junction end does not reproduce the germline sequence, and a read error may be involved. The V gene is TRBV3-1, the J gene TRBJ2-7; perhaps TRBD2 as D (5 bases). Germline CDR1 LGHDT, CDR2 YNNKEL (reference sequence). The CDR3 consists of 16 residues. The CDR3 DNA reads as TGTGCCAGCATCCCCCCCGGGGTATTAAAGACCTACGGGCAGTACTTC. It codes for CASIPPGVLKTYGQYF.

This clonotype occurred many times. The chain carries TRBV12-3 or TRBV12-4 and TRBJ1-3; possible D gene TRBD1, 6 bases. The CDR3 contains 15 residues. V was shortened by 2 bases and J by 3 bases, with 11 bases between the two germline ends. The CDR3 nucleotides are TGTGCCAGCAGTTTATCGGCCAGGGGTGGAAACACCATATATTTT. This encodes CASSLSARGGNTIYF.

This clonotype has at least ten counts. The chain joins TRBV19 to TRBJ2-3, with D unclear. The length of the CDR3 is 11 residues. Per the germline V gene, CDR1 is LNHDA and CDR2 is SQIVND (reference sequence). Trimming left V 1 base short and J 4 bases short, with 0 bases between. This CDR3 is CASSIADTQYF. Written as DNA, the CDR3 is TGTGCCAGTAGTATAGCAGATACGCAGTATTTT.

Concerning this clonotype itself: The CDR3 does not end in the conserved phenylalanine or tryptophan, so this is likely a read error. V and J are TRBV6-5 and TRBJ2-7; 9 nucleotides match TRBD2. The CDR3 extends over 17 amino acids. V trimming: 0 bases; J trimming: 6 bases; junction bases outside the gene matches: 12. CDR1 is MNHEY, CDR2 SVGAGI, per germline. The CDR3 spells CASSYSPSGKGVGEQYL. The CDR3 DNA sequence: TGTGCCAGCAGTTACTCGCCTAGCGGGAAGGGGGTGGGCGAGCAGTACTTA.

This clonotype was observed a handful of times. J is TRBJ1-1 and V is TRBV18; D is possibly TRBD1 (6 bases). Germline CDR1 and CDR2: KGHSH and LQKENI. This CDR3 comprises 13 residues. V was cut by 4 bases and J by 4 bases, with 10 bases left in between. This chain's CDR3 is CASSQGGTTEAFF. The CDR3 DNA reads TGTGCCAGCTCACAAGGGGGGACCACTGAAGCTTTCTTT.

This clonotype was seen ten or more times. V and J are TRBV6-5 and TRBJ2-5; no firm D call. Per germline, CDR1 MNHEY and CDR2 SVGAGI. V lost 2 bases to trimming and J lost 7 bases, with 14 bases between them. CDR3 length: 14 amino acids. CDR3 region: CASSYGYGIVTQYF. CDR3 sequence (DNA): TGTGCCAGCAGTTACGGGTACGGCATAGTGACCCAGTACTTC.